This T cell receptor (beta chain) was observed in a study of shared clonotypes between healthy human individuals. Here immunoSEQ multiplex PCR was the method, and the copy in TCRdb shows in-frame clones only, minus some. Altogether millions of clones are present, 90% to 95% being singletons, with the ten largest covering 0.1% to 0.15%. This clone appeared once. Per germline, CDR1 SGHRS and CDR2 YFSETQ. CDR3 size: 16 residues. The trim removed 4 bases at V and 5 bases at J, leaving 9 bases unmatched. Sequencing input: naive CD4+ T cells sorted from blood. Subset defined: CD45RA+ positively selected. The origin of this receptor is a young man in good health. The chain links TRBV5-1 to TRBJ2-3; 11 bases align to TRBD2. CDR3 bases: TGCGCCAGCAGCGTCGGGGCTAGCGGGGGGAAAGATACGCAGTATTTT. Protein product: CASSVGASGGKDTQYF. Variable domain in full (rest from reference TRBV5-1 and TRBJ2-3): KAGVTQTPRYLIKTRGQQVTLSCSPISGHRSVSWYQQTPGQGLQFLFEYFSETQRNKGNFPGRFSGRQFSNSRSEMNVSTLELGDSALYLCASSVGASGGKDTQYFGPGTRLTVL.